Listed below are T cell receptor beta chains from one sample, sequenced in a study of blood T cell repertoires in COVID-19. Sequenced by immunoSEQ multiplex PCR; TCRdb stores in-frame clones only, minus some. The data hold about 71,000 clones, with more than 60% observed a single time. The specimen was peripheral blood. These receptors all stem from a woman older than 75 with active or convalescent COVID-19. Both conserved end residues are part of each CDR3. Fields, in order: D gene, V gene, clone size, J gene, CDR3 DNA, CDR3 protein. A D gene is named only where the DNA matches it firmly. A row's size may be missing; if present it is once, few, many or a size class.

.,TRBV5-1,.,TRBJ1-4,TGCGCCAGCAGCCTCCTGTGGGCAGGGTTCTCTAGAGATCTTAATGAAAAACTGTTTTTT,CASSLLWAGFSRDLNEKLFF
TRBD2,TRBV7-3,.,TRBJ2-1,TGTGCCAGCAGCTCCCGACTAGCGGGGGGACACAATGAGCAGTTCTTC,CASSSRLAGGHNEQFF
TRBD1,TRBV28,few,TRBJ1-6,TGTGCCAGCAGTTCTCGGGACAGGGCTGATTCACCCCTCCACTTT,CASSSRDRADSPLHF
TRBD1,TRBV19,.,TRBJ2-2,TGTGCCAGCCTACAGGGGGCGGTAACCGGGGAGCTGTTTTTT,CASLQGAVTGELFF
TRBD1,TRBV19,.,TRBJ1-5,TGTGCCAGTAGCCTTGGACAGGGAACGGGTCAGCCCCAGCATTTT,CASSLGQGTGQPQHF
.,TRBV10-3,.,TRBJ1-4,TGTGCCATCTGTGGGGGGCCGGGGGAAAAACTGTTTTTT,CAICGGPGEKLFF
.,TRBV28,.,TRBJ1-1,TGTGCCAGCAGGGGTACCGCAAGGGGTGAAGCTTTCTTT,CASRGTARGEAFF
.,TRBV6-5,.,TRBJ1-4,TGTGCCAGCAGTTACTCGGGGCCAACTAATGAAAAACTGTTTTTT,CASSYSGPTNEKLFF
TRBD2,TRBV5-4,.,TRBJ2-1,TGTGCCAGCAGCTTGATAAGCGGGGGGGATGGCAATGAGCAGTTCTTC,CASSLISGGDGNEQFF
TRBD2,TRBV3-1/TRBV3-2,.,TRBJ2-4,TGTGCCAGCAGCCAAGATATATTGGGACTAGCGGGGGGGTCCGGAAACATTCAGTACTTC,CASSQDILGLAGGSGNIQYF
TRBD1,TRBV3-1/TRBV3-2,.,TRBJ1-2,TGTGCCAGCAGCCAAGTCGGTCGGGACAGGGGTGAAGTTTCCCTTAACTATGGCTACACCTTC,CASSQVGRDRGEVSLNYGYTF
.,TRBV6-2/TRBV6-3,.,TRBJ2-5,TGTGCCAGCAGTTACAAACATCAAGAGACCCAGTACTTC,CASSYKHQETQYF
.,TRBV19,.,TRBJ1-5,TGTGCCAGTAGCCCCCCGGACAGTGATCAGCCCCAGCATTTT,CASSPPDSDQPQHF
.,TRBV19,few,TRBJ1-1,TGTGCCAGTAGTTTCAGTGGGAGGACTGAAGCTTTCTTT,CASSFSGRTEAFF
TRBD1,TRBV6-5,.,TRBJ1-1,TGTGCCAGCAGTACTCCGGGACAGGGGAAGACTGAAGCTTTCTTT,CASSTPGQGKTEAFF
.,TRBV9,.,TRBJ1-2,TGTGCCAGCAGCGTAGCCGGTAACTATGGCTACACCTTC,CASSVAGNYGYTF
.,TRBV9,.,TRBJ2-1,TGTGCCAGCAGCGTAGGTCAGGGATTCAATGAGCAGTTCTTC,CASSVGQGFNEQFF
.,TRBV30,.,TRBJ1-2,TGTGCCTGGAGTGTCATGGGCGAGGACTGGGCTAACTATGGCTACACCTTC,CAWSVMGEDWANYGYTF
.,TRBV19,.,TRBJ1-5,TGTGCCAGTAGTAAGGGTCAACAGGGCGGCAATCAGCCCCAGCATTTT,CASSKGQQGGNQPQHF
TRBD2,TRBV15,.,TRBJ2-1,TGTGCCACCAGCAGAGATTCGCTAGCGGGGGGGCTTGACTACAATGAGCAGTTCTTC,CATSRDSLAGGLDYNEQFF
TRBD2,TRBV4-3,.,TRBJ2-5,TGCGCCAGCAGCCAAGCGGGGGGGATCCAAGAGACCCAGTACTTC,CASSQAGGIQETQYF
TRBD1,TRBV3-1/TRBV3-2,.,TRBJ1-4,TGTGCCAGCAGCCGGACACAGGGGTTAACTAATGAAAAACTGTTTTTT,CASSRTQGLTNEKLFF
TRBD2,TRBV30,.,TRBJ2-1,TGTGCCTGGAGTGTATCGTGGGCTAGCGGGGGGATAAATGAGCAGTTCTTC,CAWSVSWASGGINEQFF
TRBD2,TRBV6-2/TRBV6-3,.,TRBJ2-2,TGTGCCAGCAGTTACTCGATTGTTCCGCTACTAGCGGTGAACACCGGGGAGCTGTTTTTT,CASSYSIVPLLAVNTGELFF
TRBD1,TRBV29-1,.,TRBJ1-1,TGCAGCGTTTCGACAGGGGGGAACACTGAAGCTTTCTTT,CSVSTGGNTEAFF
TRBD1,TRBV4-1,few,TRBJ2-7,TGCGCCAGCAGCCAAGATGCGACAGGGAAGTTCTCGGGTGAGCAGTACTTC,CASSQDATGKFSGEQYF
TRBD1,TRBV5-4,.,TRBJ2-7,TGTGCCAGCAGCTGGGACAGGGATGACGAGCAGTACTTC,CASSWDRDDEQYF
.,TRBV6-5,.,TRBJ1-5,TGTGCCAGCCGACTGTTCTGGAATCAGCCCCAGCATTTT,CASRLFWNQPQHF
.,TRBV27,.,TRBJ2-3,TGTGCCAGCAGCTACGTCTATGGCACAGATACGCAGTATTTT,CASSYVYGTDTQYF
.,TRBV21-1,.,TRBJ2-3,TGTGCCAGCAGCAAGGGCCCCTGGACTAGCGGGGGGTACACAGATACGCAGTATTTT,CASSKGPWTSGGYTDTQYF
.,TRBV19,many,TRBJ1-5,TGTGCCAGTAGTATCTCGGGGGGCCCAAATCAGCCCCAGCATTTT,CASSISGGPNQPQHF
TRBD1,TRBV10-1,.,TRBJ1-3,TGCGCCAGCAGTGGGGGGACAGGGGTCCCGGTTGACACCATATATTTT,CASSGGTGVPVDTIYF
TRBD1,TRBV7-2,few,TRBJ1-5,TGTGCCAGCAGCGTCCGGGACAGGGGGCAACCCCAGCATTTT,CASSVRDRGQPQHF